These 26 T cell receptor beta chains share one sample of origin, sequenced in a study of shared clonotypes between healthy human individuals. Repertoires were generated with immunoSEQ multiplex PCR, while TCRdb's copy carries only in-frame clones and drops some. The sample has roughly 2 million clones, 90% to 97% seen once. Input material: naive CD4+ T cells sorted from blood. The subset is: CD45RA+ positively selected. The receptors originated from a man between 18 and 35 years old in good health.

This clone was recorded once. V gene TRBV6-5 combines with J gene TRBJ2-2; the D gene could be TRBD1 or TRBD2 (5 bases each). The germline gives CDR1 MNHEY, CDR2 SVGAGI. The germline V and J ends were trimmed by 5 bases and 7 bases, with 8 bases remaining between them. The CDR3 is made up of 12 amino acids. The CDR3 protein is CASSRDLGELFF. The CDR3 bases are TGTGCCAGCAGTCGGGACCTCGGGGAGCTGTTTTTT.

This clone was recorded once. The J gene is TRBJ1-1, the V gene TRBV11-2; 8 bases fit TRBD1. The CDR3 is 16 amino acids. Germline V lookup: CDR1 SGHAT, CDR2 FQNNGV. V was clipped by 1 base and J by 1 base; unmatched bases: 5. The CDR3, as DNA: TGTGCCAGCAGCTTAGTCGCAGGGACAGGGAACACTGAAGCTTTCTTT. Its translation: CASSLVAGTGNTEAFF.

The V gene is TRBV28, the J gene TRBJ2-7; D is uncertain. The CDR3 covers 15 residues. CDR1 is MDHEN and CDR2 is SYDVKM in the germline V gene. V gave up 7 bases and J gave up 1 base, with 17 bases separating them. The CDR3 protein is CASTKQTPRSYEQYF. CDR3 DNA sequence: TGTGCCAGCACGAAACAGACTCCGAGATCCTACGAGCAGTACTTC.

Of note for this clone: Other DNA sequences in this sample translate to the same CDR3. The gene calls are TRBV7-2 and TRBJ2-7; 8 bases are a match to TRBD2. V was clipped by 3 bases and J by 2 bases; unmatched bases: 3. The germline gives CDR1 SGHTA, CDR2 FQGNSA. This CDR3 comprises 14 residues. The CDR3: CASSLGSGAYEQYF. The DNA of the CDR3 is TGTGCCAGCAGCTTGGGTAGCGGGGCCTACGAGCAGTACTTC.

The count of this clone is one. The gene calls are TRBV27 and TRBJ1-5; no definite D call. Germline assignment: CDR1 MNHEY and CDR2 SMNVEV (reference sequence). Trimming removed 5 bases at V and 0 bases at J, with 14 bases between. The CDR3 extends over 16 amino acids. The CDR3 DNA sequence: TGTGCCAGCAGTCCCCAGGTTTGGTATAGCAATCAGCCCCAGCATTTT. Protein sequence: CASSPQVWYSNQPQHF.

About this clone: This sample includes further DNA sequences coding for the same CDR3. The CDR3 reads CSVEGRVNTEAFF. The CDR3 bases are TGCAGCGTCGAGGGTAGGGTGAACACTGAAGCTTTCTTT. The rearrangement uses TRBV29-1 and TRBJ1-1; D gene ambiguous. CDR1 SQVTM and CDR2 ANQGSEA come from the germline V gene. The length of the CDR3 is 13 residues. V lost 6 bases and J lost 0, with 11 bases in between.

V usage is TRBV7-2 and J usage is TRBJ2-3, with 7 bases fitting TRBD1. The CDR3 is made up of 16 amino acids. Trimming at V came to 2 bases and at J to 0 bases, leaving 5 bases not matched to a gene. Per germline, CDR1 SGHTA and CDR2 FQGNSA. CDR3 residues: CASSLIGGPSTDTQYF. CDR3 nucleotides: TGTGCCAGCAGCTTAATAGGGGGCCCTAGCACAGATACGCAGTATTTT.

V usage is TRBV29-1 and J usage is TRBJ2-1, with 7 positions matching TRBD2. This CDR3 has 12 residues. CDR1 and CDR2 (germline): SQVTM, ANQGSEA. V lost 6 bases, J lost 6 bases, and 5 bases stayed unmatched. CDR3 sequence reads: CSVHGLVNEQFF. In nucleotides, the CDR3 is TGCAGCGTCCATGGACTAGTCAATGAGCAGTTCTTC.

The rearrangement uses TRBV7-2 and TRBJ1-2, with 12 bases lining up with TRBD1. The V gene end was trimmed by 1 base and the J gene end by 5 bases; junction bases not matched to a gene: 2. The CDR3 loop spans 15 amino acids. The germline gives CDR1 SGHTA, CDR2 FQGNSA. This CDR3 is CASSLEGQGAYGYTF. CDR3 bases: TGTGCCAGCAGCTTAGAGGGACAGGGGGCGTATGGCTACACCTTC.

The DNA of the CDR3 is TGTGCCAGCAGCGAGGACAGGTACTACAATGAGCAGTTCTTC. Its translation is CASSEDRYYNEQFF. The chain joins TRBV5-6 to TRBJ2-1; 7 nucleotides agree with TRBD1. CDR3 length equals 14 residues. The trim removed 4 bases at V and 3 bases at J, leaving 4 bases unmatched. Germline CDR1 reads SGHDT; CDR2 reads YYEEEE.

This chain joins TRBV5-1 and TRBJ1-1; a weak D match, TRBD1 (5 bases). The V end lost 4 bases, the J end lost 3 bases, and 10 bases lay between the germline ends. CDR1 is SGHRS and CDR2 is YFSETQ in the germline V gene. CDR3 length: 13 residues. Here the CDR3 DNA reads TGCGCCAGCAGCCCGGGACCGTACACTGAAGCTTTCTTT. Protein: CASSPGPYTEAFF.

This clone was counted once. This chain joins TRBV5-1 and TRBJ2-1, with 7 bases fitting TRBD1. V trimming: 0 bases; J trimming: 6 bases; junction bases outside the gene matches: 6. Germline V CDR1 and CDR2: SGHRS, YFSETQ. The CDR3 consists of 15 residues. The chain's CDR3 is CASSLVGGLSNEQFF. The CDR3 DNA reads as TGCGCCAGCAGCTTGGTAGGGGGCCTTTCCAATGAGCAGTTCTTC.

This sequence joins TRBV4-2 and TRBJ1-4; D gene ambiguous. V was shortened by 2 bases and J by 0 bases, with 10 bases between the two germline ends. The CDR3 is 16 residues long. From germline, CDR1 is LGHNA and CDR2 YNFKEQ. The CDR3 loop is CASSQSGSATNEKLFF. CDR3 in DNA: TGTGCCAGCAGCCAATCCGGGTCCGCAACTAATGAAAAACTGTTTTTT.

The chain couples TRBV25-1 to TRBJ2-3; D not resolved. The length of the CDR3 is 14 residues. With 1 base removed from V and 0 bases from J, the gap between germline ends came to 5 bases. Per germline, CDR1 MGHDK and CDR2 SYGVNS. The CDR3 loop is CASSESTSTDTQYF. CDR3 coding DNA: TGTGCCAGCAGTGAATCTACGAGCACAGATACGCAGTATTTT.

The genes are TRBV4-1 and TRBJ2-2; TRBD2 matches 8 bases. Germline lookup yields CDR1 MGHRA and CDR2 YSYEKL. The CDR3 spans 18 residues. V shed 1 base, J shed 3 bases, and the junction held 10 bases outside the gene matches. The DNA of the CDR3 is TGCGCCAGCAGCCAAGGGAAAGGACTAGCCGAGGACACCGGGGAGCTGTTTTTT. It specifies CASSQGKGLAEDTGELFF.

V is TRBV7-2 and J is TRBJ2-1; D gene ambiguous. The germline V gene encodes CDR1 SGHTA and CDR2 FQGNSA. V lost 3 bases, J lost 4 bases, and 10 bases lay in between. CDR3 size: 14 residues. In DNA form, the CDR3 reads TGTGCCAGCAGCTTGATGAGCATGTACAATGAGCAGTTCTTC. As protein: CASSLMSMYNEQFF.

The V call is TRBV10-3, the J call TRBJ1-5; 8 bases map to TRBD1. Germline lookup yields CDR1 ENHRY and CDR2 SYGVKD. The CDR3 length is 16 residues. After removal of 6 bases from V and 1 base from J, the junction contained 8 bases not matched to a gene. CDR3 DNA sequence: TGTGCCATCAGCGACCTCGGACAGGGCAGCAATCAGCCCCAGCATTTT. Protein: CAISDLGQGSNQPQHF.

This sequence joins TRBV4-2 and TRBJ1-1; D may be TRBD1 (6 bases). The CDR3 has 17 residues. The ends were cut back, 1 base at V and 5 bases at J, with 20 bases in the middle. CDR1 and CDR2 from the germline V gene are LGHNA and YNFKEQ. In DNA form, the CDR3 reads TGTGCCAGCAGCCAAGTGTCCTGGCAGGGGTTGCGGACTGAAGCTTTCTTT. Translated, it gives CASSQVSWQGLRTEAFF.

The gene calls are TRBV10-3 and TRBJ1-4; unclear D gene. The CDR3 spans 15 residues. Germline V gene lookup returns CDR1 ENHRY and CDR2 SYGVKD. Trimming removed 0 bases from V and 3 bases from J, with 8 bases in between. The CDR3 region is CAISESGLPNEKLFF. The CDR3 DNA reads TGTGCCATCAGTGAGTCAGGACTGCCTAATGAAAAACTGTTTTTT.

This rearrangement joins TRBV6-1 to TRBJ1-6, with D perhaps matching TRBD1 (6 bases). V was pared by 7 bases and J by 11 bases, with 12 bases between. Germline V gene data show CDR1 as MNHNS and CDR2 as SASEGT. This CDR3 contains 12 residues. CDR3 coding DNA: TGTGCCAGCAATGGGGGCGCGACACCCCTCCACTTT. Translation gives CASNGGATPLHF.

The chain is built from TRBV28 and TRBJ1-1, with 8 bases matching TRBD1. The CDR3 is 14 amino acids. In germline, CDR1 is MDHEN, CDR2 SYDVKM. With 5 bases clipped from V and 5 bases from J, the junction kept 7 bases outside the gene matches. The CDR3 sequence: CASSPVDRDTEAFF. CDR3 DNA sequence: TGTGCCAGCAGTCCGGTGGACAGGGATACTGAAGCTTTCTTT.

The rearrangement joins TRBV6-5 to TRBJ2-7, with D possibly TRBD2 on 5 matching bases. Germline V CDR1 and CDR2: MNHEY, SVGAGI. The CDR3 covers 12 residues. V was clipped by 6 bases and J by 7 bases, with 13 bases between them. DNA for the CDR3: TGTGCCAGCAGGAGAACTAGGACGGAGCAGTACTTC. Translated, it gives CASRRTRTEQYF.

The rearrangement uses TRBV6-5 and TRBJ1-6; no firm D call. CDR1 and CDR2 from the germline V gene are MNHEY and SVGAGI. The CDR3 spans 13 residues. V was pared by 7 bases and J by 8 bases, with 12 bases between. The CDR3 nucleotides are TGTGCCAGCACGGTGCAGGTAGATTCACCCCTCCACTTT. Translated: CASTVQVDSPLHF.

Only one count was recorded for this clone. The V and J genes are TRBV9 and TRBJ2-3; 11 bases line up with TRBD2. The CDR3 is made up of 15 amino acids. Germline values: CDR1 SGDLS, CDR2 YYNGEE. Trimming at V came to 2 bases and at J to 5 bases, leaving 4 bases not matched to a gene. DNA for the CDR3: TGTGCCAGCAGCGTTCATACTAGCGGGGGAGATACGCAGTATTTT. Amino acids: CASSVHTSGGDTQYF. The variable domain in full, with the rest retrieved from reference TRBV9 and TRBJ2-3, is DSGVTQTPKHLITATGQRVTLRCSPRSGDLSVYWYQQSLDQGLQFLIQYYNGEERAKGNILERFSAQQFPDLHSELNLSSLELGDSALYFCASSVHTSGGDTQYFGPGTRLTVL.

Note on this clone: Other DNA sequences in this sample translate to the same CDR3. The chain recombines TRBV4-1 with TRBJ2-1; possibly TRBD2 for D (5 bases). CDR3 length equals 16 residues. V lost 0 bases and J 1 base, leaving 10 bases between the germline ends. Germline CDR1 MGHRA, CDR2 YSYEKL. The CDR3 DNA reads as TGCGCCAGCAGCCAAGATGCAGGAGGTTCCTACAATGAGCAGTTCTTC. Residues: CASSQDAGGSYNEQFF.

CDR3 nucleotide sequence: TGTGCCAGCACCAGGGGGCCCGATGGAGAGACCCAGTACTTC. This translates into CASTRGPDGETQYF. The chain is built from TRBV5-4 and TRBJ2-5; 8 bases match TRBD1. Germline V gene data show CDR1 as SGHNT and CDR2 as YYREEE (reference sequence). Losses at the gene ends were 6 bases for V and 4 bases for J; bases not matched to a gene: 8. This CDR3 spans 14 amino acids.